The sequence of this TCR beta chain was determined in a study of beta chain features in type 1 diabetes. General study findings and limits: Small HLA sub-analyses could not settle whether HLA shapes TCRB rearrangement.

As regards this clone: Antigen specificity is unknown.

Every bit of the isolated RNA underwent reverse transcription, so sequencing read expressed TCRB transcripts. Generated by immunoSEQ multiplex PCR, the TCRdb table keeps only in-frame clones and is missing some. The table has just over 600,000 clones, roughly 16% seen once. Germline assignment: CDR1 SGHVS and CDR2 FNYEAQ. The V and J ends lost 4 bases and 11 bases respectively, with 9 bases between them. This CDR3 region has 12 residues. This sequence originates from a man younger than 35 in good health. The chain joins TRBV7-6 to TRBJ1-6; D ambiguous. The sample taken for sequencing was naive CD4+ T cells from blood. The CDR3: CASSSTDAPLHF. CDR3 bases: TGTGCCAGCAGCTCGACCGACGCACCCCTCCACTTT.